The clone carrying this TCR beta chain has a handful of counts. Antigen unknown. The data were taken from a study of identical twins. This CDR3 region has 13 residues. V gave up 2 bases and J gave up 3 bases, with 11 bases separating them. Germline CDR1 and CDR2: DFQATT and SNEGSKA (reference sequence). A single record per CDR3 protein comes from TCRdb applying MiXCR to the 5' RACE reads. This table has a few hundred thousand distinct CDR3 sequences, about 12% appearing once. Overall study results and limits: A lower insertion count was a feature of abundant cord blood beta clonotypes, with no such feature in memory repertoires. Models underestimated how often monozygotic twins shared out-of-frame TCR alpha.

The same sample was also used in a study of yellow fever vaccine responses in identical twins. As that study records: After vaccination, twins' T cell response reportedly seemed partly convergent, partly personalized.

This rearrangement joins TRBV20-1 to TRBJ2-7; possible D gene TRBD1, 6 bases. What was sequenced was CD8+ T cells sorted from blood. The receptor was derived from a woman aged 18-29 years in good health. The CDR3 nucleotides are TGCAGTGCTAGATCGCCAGGGGACTACGAGCAGTACTTC. It specifies CSARSPGDYEQYF.